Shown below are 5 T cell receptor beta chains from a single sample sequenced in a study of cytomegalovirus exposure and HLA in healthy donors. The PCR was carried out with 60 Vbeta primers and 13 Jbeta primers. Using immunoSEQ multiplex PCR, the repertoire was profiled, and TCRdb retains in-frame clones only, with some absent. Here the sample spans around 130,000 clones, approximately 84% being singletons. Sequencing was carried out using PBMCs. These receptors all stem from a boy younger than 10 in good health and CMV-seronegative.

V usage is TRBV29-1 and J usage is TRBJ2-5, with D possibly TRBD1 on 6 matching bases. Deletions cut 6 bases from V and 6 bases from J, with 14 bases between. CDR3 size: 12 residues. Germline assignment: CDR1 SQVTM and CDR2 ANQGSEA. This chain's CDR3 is CSVQGLGKTQYF. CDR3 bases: TGCAGCGTACAGGGTTTGGGAAAGACCCAGTACTTC.

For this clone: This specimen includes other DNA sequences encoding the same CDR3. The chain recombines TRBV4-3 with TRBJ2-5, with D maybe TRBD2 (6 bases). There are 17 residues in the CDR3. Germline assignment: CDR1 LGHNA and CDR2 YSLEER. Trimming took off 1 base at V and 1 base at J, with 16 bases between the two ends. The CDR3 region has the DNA TGCGCCAGCAGCCAAGGGATGACTAGAAGTCTCCAAGAGACCCAGTACTTC. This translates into CASSQGMTRSLQETQYF.

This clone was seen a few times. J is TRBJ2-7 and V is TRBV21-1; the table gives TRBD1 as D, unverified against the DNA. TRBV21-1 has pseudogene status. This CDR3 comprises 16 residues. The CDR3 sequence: CASSKANAQRGYEQYV. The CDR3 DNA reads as TGTGCCAGCAGCAAAGCGAATGCCCAAAGGGGTTACGAGCAGTACGTC.

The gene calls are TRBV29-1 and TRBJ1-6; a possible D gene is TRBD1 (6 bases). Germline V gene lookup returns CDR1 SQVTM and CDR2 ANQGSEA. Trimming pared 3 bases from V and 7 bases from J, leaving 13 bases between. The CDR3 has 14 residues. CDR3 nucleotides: TGCAGCGTTGATATGGGGGGGCGGAATTCACCCCTCCACTTT. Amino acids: CSVDMGGRNSPLHF. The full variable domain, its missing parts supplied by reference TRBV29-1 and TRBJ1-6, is SAVISQKPSRDICQRGTSLTIQCQVDSQVTMMFWYRQQPGQSLTLIATANQGSEATYESGFVIDKFPISRPNLTFSTLTVSNMSPEDSSIYLCSVDMGGRNSPLHFGNGTRLTVT.

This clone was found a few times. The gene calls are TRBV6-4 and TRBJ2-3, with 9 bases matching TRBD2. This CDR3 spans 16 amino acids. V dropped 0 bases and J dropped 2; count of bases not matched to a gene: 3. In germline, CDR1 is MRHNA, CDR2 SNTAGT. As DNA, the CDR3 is TGTGCCAGCAGTGACTCGATAGCGGGGGCCACAGATACGCAGTATTTT. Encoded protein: CASSDSIAGATDTQYF.